This TCR beta chain was recovered during a study of shared clonotypes between healthy human individuals. Background on the study: Aged 18 to 49, the donors were a couple of women and a few men. Points from the study as a whole: A limitation of the genetic and exposure-history diversity represented arose from few donors. Clonotypes not shared had lower generation probabilities than those common to all four donors.

Naive CD8 cells comprised CD45RO-negative, CCR7-positively selected cells, excluding terminally differentiated effector memory CD45RA+ cells. Comments on this clone: Its antigen is unknown.

V lost 2 bases to trimming and J lost 6 bases; unmatched junction nucleotides: 14. The CDR3 runs to 17 residues. CDR1 is SGHDT and CDR2 is YYEEEE in the germline V gene. The input for sorted-subset replicate PCRs was approximately 200 ng DNA, tens of thousands of T cell genomes. Clones were read by immunoSEQ multiplex PCR, and TCRdb kept only the in-frame ones, dropping some. The data hold hundreds of thousands of clones, with approximately 92% observed a single time. The chain employs TRBV5-6 and TRBJ2-1, with TRBD2 matching 7 bases. The sequence was obtained from a man aged 25-40 years in good health. Sequences were obtained from naive CD8+ T cells sorted from blood. CDR3 sequence reads: CASSFAPYSRESNEQFF. CDR3 DNA sequence: TGTGCCAGCAGCTTCGCCCCTTACTCGCGGGAGTCCAATGAGCAGTTCTTC.